The 20 T cell receptor beta chains reported below all come from one sample, sequenced in a study of long-term antiretroviral therapy in people with HIV. Run at survey level, the immunoSEQ assay was version v3.0. Sequencing was performed with immunoSEQ multiplex PCR; in TCRdb, only in-frame clones are kept and a portion is missing. The data show around 28,000 clones, with roughly 88% seen just once and roughly a tenth held by the top ten. This material consisted of unsorted PBMCs, taken around 2.8 years after starting antiretroviral therapy. The receptors come from a man aged 25 to 40 with HIV.

The chain carries TRBV7-9 and TRBJ2-5; D call uncertain. This CDR3 region has 15 residues. CDR1 and CDR2 (germline): SEHNR, FQNEAQ (reference sequence). Trimming removed 4 bases from V and 0 bases from J, with 12 bases in between. The CDR3 protein is CASSSVHEYQETQYF. Here the CDR3 DNA reads TGTGCCAGCAGCTCCGTACACGAGTACCAAGAGACCCAGTACTTC.

The genes are TRBV29-1 and TRBJ2-7; TRBD1 might be the D (6 bases). CDR1 and CDR2 (germline): SQVTM, ANQGSEA. This CDR3 region has 14 residues. The germline V and J ends were trimmed by 8 bases and 2 bases, with 19 bases remaining between them. CDR3 DNA: TGCAGCTTTGCGGGCAGGGGTTTGCCCTACGAGCAGTACTTC. Protein: CSFAGRGLPYEQYF.

The V and J genes are TRBV2 and TRBJ2-7; 9 bases are shared with TRBD2. CDR1 is SNHLY, CDR2 FYNNEI, per germline. V shed 8 bases, J shed 6 bases, and the junction held 8 bases outside the gene matches. This CDR3 is 13 amino acids long. The chain's CDR3 is CASYWLAGREQYF. CDR3 nucleotides: TGTGCCAGCTACTGGCTAGCGGGGCGCGAGCAGTACTTC. The whole variable domain, filled in from reference TRBV2 and TRBJ2-7, reads EPEVTQTPSHQVTQMGQEVILRCVPISNHLYFYWYRQILGQKVEFLVSFYNNEISEKSEIFDDQFSVERPDGSNFTLKIRSTKLEDSAMYFCASYWLAGREQYFGPGTRLTVT.

By frequency in the sample, this clone is medium-sized. The chain combines TRBV2 with TRBJ2-1, with no clear D. This CDR3 is 15 amino acids long. Germline values: CDR1 SNHLY, CDR2 FYNNEI. V lost 3 bases and J lost 1, with 10 bases in between. This chain's CDR3 is CASSEGWNSYNEQFF. CDR3 nucleotide sequence: TGTGCCAGCAGTGAGGGGTGGAATTCCTACAATGAGCAGTTCTTC.

The chain is built from TRBV11-2 and TRBJ2-7; 10 nucleotides line up with TRBD1. With 1 base clipped from V and 2 bases from J, the junction kept 5 bases outside the gene matches. The CDR3 runs to 16 residues. CDR1 is SGHAT and CDR2 is FQNNGV in the germline V gene. In DNA form, the CDR3 reads TGTGCCAGCAGCTTAGTCGGGACAGGGGACCCCTACGAGCAGTACTTC. Protein product: CASSLVGTGDPYEQYF. Based on the CDR3 plus reference TRBV11-2 and TRBJ2-7, the full variable domain is EAGVAQSPRYKIIEKRQSVAFWCNPISGHATLYWYQQILGQGPKLLIQFQNNGVVDDSQLPKDRFSAERLKGVDSTLKIQPAKLEDSAVYLCASSLVGTGDPYEQYFGPGTRLTVT.

The CDR3 DNA reads as TGTGCCAGCACCCGTTGGACCGGGAACACTGAAGCTTTCTTT. Protein product: CASTRWTGNTEAFF. This chain links TRBV28 with TRBJ1-1; D is unresolved. The V end was cut by 7 bases, the J end by 1 base, with 13 bases between. CDR1 is MDHEN, CDR2 SYDVKM, per germline. The CDR3 is 14 amino acids.

The CDR3 is CASSPGQGWTEAFF. CDR3 nucleotide sequence: TGTGCCAGCAGCCCAGGACAGGGTTGGACTGAAGCTTTCTTT. V usage is TRBV7-9 and J usage is TRBJ1-1; 8 bases match TRBD1. V was pared by 5 bases and J by 5 bases, with 7 bases of the junction left unmatched. The germline V gene has CDR1 SEHNR and CDR2 FQNEAQ (reference sequence). CDR3 size: 14 residues.

This chain links TRBV18 with TRBJ2-3; D is possibly TRBD2 (6 bases). The germline CDR1 and CDR2 sequences are KGHSH and LQKENI. The V and J ends lost 6 bases and 4 bases respectively, with 17 bases between them. The CDR3 length is 15 residues. In DNA, the CDR3 is TGTGCCAGCTCGTGGGACTTCCCAAGAGCAGATACGCAGTATTTT. This codes for CASSWDFPRADTQYF.

This rearrangement joins TRBV5-6 to TRBJ1-6, with D maybe TRBD1 (6 bases). Germline loops: CDR1 SGHDT, CDR2 YYEEEE. The ends were cut back, 4 bases at V and 9 bases at J, with 11 bases in the middle. The CDR3 extends over 13 amino acids. CDR3: CASSQTGTSPLHF. CDR3 nucleotide sequence: TGTGCCAGCAGCCAAACAGGGACTTCACCCCTCCACTTT.

The chain employs TRBV10-2 and TRBJ2-3, with 10 bases aligning to TRBD2. Germline V gives CDR1 WSHSY, CDR2 SAAADI. Unmatched junction bases numbered 8, after V lost 3 bases and J lost 2 bases. CDR3 length: 17 amino acids. The CDR3 bases are TGCGCCAGCAGTGACCCCGCTAGCGGGAGTTACACAGATACGCAGTATTTT. Residues: CASSDPASGSYTDTQYF.

The chain carries TRBV7-2 and TRBJ2-7; perhaps TRBD2 as D (6 bases). The CDR3 runs 14 residues. Germline V CDR1 and CDR2: SGHTA, FQGNSA. The germline V and J ends were trimmed by 5 bases and 7 bases, with 18 bases remaining between them. The CDR3: CASSPLRERGEQYF. In DNA, the CDR3 is TGTGCCAGCAGCCCCCTCAGGGAACGGGGGGAGCAGTACTTC.

This clone has only one observation. This specimen includes other DNA sequences encoding the same CDR3. The CDR3 protein is CASSLGPLAGGLYEQYF. The CDR3, as DNA: TGTGCCAGCAGCTTAGGCCCCTTGGCGGGAGGGCTCTACGAGCAGTACTTC. The V and J genes are TRBV7-2 and TRBJ2-7; 9 nucleotides agree with TRBD2. CDR3 length: 17 residues. V lost 1 base and J lost 3; bases outside the gene matches: 10. The germline V gene has CDR1 SGHTA and CDR2 FQGNSA. Using reference TRBV7-2 and TRBJ2-7 for the parts outside the CDR3, the full variable domain is GAGVSQSPSNKVTEKGKDVELRCDPISGHTALYWYRQSLGQGLEFLIYFQGNSAPDKSGLPSDRFSAERTGGSVSTLTIQRTQQEDSAVYLCASSLGPLAGGLYEQYFGPGTRLTVT.

The table lists this clone with a few counts. This chain connects TRBV15 to TRBJ1-2; 8 bases fit TRBD1. Germline trimming cut 0 bases from V and 10 bases from J; bases unmatched to any gene: 7. Per the germline V gene, CDR1 is LNHNV and CDR2 is YYDKDF (reference sequence). The CDR3 length is 14 residues. The CDR3 DNA sequence: TGTGCCACCAGCAGAGATAGACAGGGGAAGACCTACACCTTC. This sequence encodes CATSRDRQGKTYTF.

This clone was observed a handful of times. The CDR3 DNA reads as TGTGCCAGCAGCCCCAACAGCTATGGCTACACCTTC. Protein product: CASSPNSYGYTF. The rearrangement uses TRBV7-9 and TRBJ1-2, with D hard to call. The CDR3 contains 12 residues. The V end was cut by 5 bases, the J end by 4 bases, with 8 bases between. Germline-derived CDR1 and CDR2 are SEHNR and FQNEAQ (reference sequence).

The chain combines TRBV19 with TRBJ2-6; possible D gene TRBD2, 5 bases. Between the trimmed V and J ends, which lost 4 bases and 1 base, there was a span of 11 bases. The CDR3 runs 16 residues. Germline assignment: CDR1 LNHDA and CDR2 SQIVND (reference sequence). CDR3 coding DNA: TGTGCCAGTAGTAGCGAACTAGGGTCTGGGGCCAACGTCCTGACTTTC. Its protein product is CASSSELGSGANVLTF.

This chain joins TRBV7-9 and TRBJ2-3; D gene ambiguous. With 6 bases removed from V and 2 bases from J, the gap between germline ends came to 18 bases. Germline values: CDR1 SEHNR, CDR2 FQNEAQ (reference sequence). The CDR3 loop spans 16 amino acids. The CDR3 DNA sequence: TGTGCCAGCAGTTCCTCTCCCGTGGACCCCACAGATACGCAGTATTTT. Its translation is CASSSSPVDPTDTQYF.

This clone was recorded once. The chain has TRBV19 and TRBJ2-5; D is possibly TRBD2 (7 bases). Per germline, CDR1 LNHDA and CDR2 SQIVND (reference sequence). V was trimmed by 3 bases and J by 7 bases, leaving 15 bases between them. There are 14 residues in the CDR3. CDR3 bases: TGTGCCAGTAGTATCCCGGCGGCGGGGGCGACCCAGTACTTC. It codes for CASSIPAAGATQYF.

The V gene is TRBV7-6, the J gene TRBJ2-7, with 10 bases fitting TRBD2. The germline V gene encodes CDR1 SGHVS and CDR2 FNYEAQ. Germline trimming cut 5 bases from V and 4 bases from J; bases unmatched to any gene: 5. The CDR3 covers 14 residues. Here the CDR3 reads CASSILAGTYEQYF. The CDR3 DNA follows: TGTGCCAGCAGCATACTAGCGGGAACGTACGAGCAGTACTTC.

The chain links TRBV18 to TRBJ1-5, with D perhaps TRBD1 (6 bases). The CDR3 runs to 16 residues. Germline V gives CDR1 KGHSH, CDR2 LQKENI. Trimming stripped 3 bases from V and 1 base from J, with 13 bases between. The CDR3 protein is CASSPVGQKSNQPQHF. CDR3 nucleotide sequence: TGTGCCAGCTCACCGGTGGGACAAAAAAGCAATCAGCCCCAGCATTTT.

This sequence joins TRBV6-1 and TRBJ1-5, with D perhaps TRBD1 (6 bases). Germline CDR1 and CDR2: MNHNS and SASEGT. CDR3 size: 13 residues. Trimming stripped 8 bases from V and 6 bases from J, with 14 bases between. The CDR3 region is CASQLTGTQPQHF. The CDR3 DNA follows: TGTGCCAGCCAACTTACAGGGACTCAGCCCCAGCATTTT.